A selection of T cell receptor beta chains follows, all from one sample in a study of shared clonotypes between healthy human individuals. Using immunoSEQ multiplex PCR, the repertoire was profiled, and TCRdb retains in-frame clones only, with some absent. The sample lists nearly 750,000 clones, roughly 72% occurring once. Sequencing input: memory CD4+ T cells sorted from blood. The receptors stem from a woman aged 25 to 39 in good health. The conserved cysteine and the conserved F or W are not part of the CDR3 here.

TRBV18,TRBJ2-2,ASSPPSGELF
TRBV18,TRBJ2-5,ASSPGLAGGKETQY
TRBV4-1,TRBJ2-3,ASSQDPGQGVPDTQY
TRBV7-9,TRBJ1-2,ASSRSNVYGYT
TRBV18,TRBJ1-4,ASSPGANEKLF
TRBV14,TRBJ2-7,ASSGRGSYSYEQY
TRBV18,TRBJ2-2,ASSPQRTSGRNTGELF
TRBV7-7,TRBJ2-7,ASSLSGTSGRAYEQY
TRBV27,TRBJ2-7,ASSSLFEGSPTYEQY
TRBV2,TRBJ2-1,ASSEDVGNEQF
TRBV18,TRBJ2-3,ASSPPQHQLAGAGDTQY
TRBV11-2,TRBJ2-7,ASSLGDRYEQY
TRBV6-1,TRBJ1-1,ASRGTANTEAF
TRBV7-6,TRBJ1-3,ASSQDRPSGNTIY
TRBV15,TRBJ1-5,ATSREGQSRPQH
TRBV11-2,TRBJ1-1,ASSLGGTGDTEAF
TRBV5-4,TRBJ2-5,ASSLEGGRGYQETQY
TRBV29-1,TRBJ1-1,SVARVAMNTEAF
TRBV18,TRBJ2-3,ASSPYSAPGDTQY
TRBV4-1,TRBJ1-2,ASSRSPAGQGAVYGYT
TRBV5-1,TRBJ2-7,ASSLGQGFTYEQY
TRBV19,TRBJ2-3,ASSWNIGTRSDTQY
TRBV21-1,TRBJ2-5,ANCVAGRRETQY
TRBV28,TRBJ2-5,ASSMTGSQETQY
TRBV7-2,TRBJ1-1,ASSLVQGSGTEAF
TRBV19,TRBJ1-5,ASSIHGRGSNQPQH
TRBV6-5,TRBJ1-4,ASRRRWGNEKLF
TRBV11-2,TRBJ1-1,ASSFDRGDTEAF
TRBV28,TRBJ1-4,ASSLESGPNEKLF
TRBV5-1,TRBJ2-3,ASSPLLGQGADTQY
TRBV27,TRBJ2-1,ASSLSRGQGWNEQF
TRBV4-1,TRBJ2-1,ASSQGLAGASDEQF
TRBV30,TRBJ2-7,AWSRGYEQY
TRBV6-1,TRBJ1-4,ASSPVGLPVEKLF
TRBV7-9,TRBJ1-5,ASSPGGSNQPQH
TRBV11-2,TRBJ1-2,ASSGQGFYGYT
TRBV19,TRBJ2-1,ASSIQDPYNEQF
TRBV6-5,TRBJ2-7,ASSYHHPGGGYEQY
TRBV25-1,TRBJ1-1,ASSELGERDTEAF
TRBV19,TRBJ1-5,ATTDGYSNQPQH
TRBV7-8,TRBJ2-7,ASSRVPYEQY
TRBV6-5,TRBJ2-5,ASSFGWASQETQY
TRBV5-4,TRBJ1-2,ASSLEVGPYGYT
TRBV13,TRBJ2-1,ASSLGLAGNNEQF
TRBV5-4,TRBJ1-1,ASSSEGGSWGTEAF
TRBV5-1,TRBJ2-1,ASSLDRGAYNEQF